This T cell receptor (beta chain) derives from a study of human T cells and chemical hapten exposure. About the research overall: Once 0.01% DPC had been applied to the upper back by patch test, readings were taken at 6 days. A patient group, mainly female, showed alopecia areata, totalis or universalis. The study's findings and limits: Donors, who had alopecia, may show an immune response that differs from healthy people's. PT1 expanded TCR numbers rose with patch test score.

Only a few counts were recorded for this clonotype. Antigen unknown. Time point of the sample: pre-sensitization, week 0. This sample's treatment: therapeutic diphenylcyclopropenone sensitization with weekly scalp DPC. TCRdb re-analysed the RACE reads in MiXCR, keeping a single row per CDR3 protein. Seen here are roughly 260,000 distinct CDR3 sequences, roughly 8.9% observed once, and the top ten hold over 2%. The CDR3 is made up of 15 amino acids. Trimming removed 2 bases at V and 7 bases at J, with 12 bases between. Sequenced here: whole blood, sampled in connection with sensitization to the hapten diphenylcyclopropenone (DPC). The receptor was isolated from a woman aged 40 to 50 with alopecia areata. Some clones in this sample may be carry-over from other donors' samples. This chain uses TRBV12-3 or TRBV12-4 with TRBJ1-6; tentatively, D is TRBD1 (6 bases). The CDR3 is CASSLRGAGNSPLHF. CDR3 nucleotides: TGTGCCAGCAGTTTAAGGGGGGCAGGGAATTCACCCCTCCACTTT.